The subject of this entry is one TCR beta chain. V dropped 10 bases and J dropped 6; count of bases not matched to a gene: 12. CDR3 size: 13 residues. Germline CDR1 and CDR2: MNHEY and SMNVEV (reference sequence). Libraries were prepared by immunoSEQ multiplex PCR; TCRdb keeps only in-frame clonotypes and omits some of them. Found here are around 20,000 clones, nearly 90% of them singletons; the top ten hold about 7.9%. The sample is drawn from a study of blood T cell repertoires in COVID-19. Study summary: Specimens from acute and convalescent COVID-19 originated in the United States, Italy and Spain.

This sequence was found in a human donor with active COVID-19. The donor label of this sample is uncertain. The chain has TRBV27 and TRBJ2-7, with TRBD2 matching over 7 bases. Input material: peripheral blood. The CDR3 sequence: CATALYREAEQYF. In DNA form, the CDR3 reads TGTGCCACCGCCCTTTATCGGGAGGCCGAGCAGTACTTC.